Included here is one TCR beta chain sequence, with context. Its target is unknown. Scientists amplified the TCR beta CDR3 regions from RNA transcripts. Second-round multiplex PCR followed a first-round RT-PCR using HTBI primers. One entry per CDR3 protein results from TCRdb running MiXCR on the multiplex PCR reads. This repertoire shows about 480,000 distinct CDR3 sequences, approximately 15% found once; its top ten account for about 10%. These data are taken from a study of Graves' ophthalmopathy and Graves' hyperthyroidism. Whole-study findings and limits: Ophthalmopathy cases were distinguished from stable hyperthyroidism by a 13-signature model, reaching approximately 87% sensitivity and about 80% specificity.

Additional autoimmune diseases, uncontrolled infections, pregnancy or lactation disqualified patients. The source material was blood. This receptor was obtained from a woman between 25 and 40 years old with Graves' ophthalmopathy.

DNA for the CDR3: TGCGCCAGCAGCTTGGAAACCCAAAGAGGGAGCTATGGCTACACCTTC. This codes for CASSLETQRGSYGYTF. The rearrangement joins TRBV5-1 to TRBJ1-2, with D uncertain. Germline CDR1 is SGHRS and CDR2 is YFSETQ. The V end was cut by 0 bases, the J end by 4 bases, with 16 bases between. The CDR3 length is 16 residues.